This entry lists 25 T cell receptor beta chains sequenced from one sample in a study of blood T cells in healthy people across ages. The second PCR ran roughly 6 to 11 cycles with a sample-barcoded 5' primer and J-beta primers. TCRdb re-called the 5' RACE reads through MiXCR, storing one row per CDR3 protein. Here the sample spans under 1,100,000 distinct CDR3 sequences, approximately 26% being singletons. The same data also went into a second study, on T cells of mothers and their children.

The material sequenced was blood. These receptors were taken from a girl between 2 and 10 years old in good health.

The rearrangement links TRBV20-1 to TRBJ2-3; 8 nucleotides line up with TRBD2. After removal of 3 bases from V and 2 bases from J, the junction contained 22 bases not matched to a gene. The CDR3 has 20 residues. Germline V gene lookup returns CDR1 DFQATT and CDR2 SNEGSKA (reference sequence). The CDR3 sequence: CSARGRTRAGASLYTDTQYF. The CDR3 coding sequence is TGCAGTGCTAGGGGACGTACTCGAGCGGGGGCCTCCCTATACACAGATACGCAGTATTTT.

This clonotype has just a few counts. The V call is TRBV27, the J call TRBJ2-1; 8 nucleotides align to TRBD1. V dropped 3 bases and J dropped 5; count of bases not matched to a gene: 12. Germline V lookup: CDR1 MNHEY, CDR2 SMNVEV (reference sequence). The CDR3 has 17 residues. CDR3 in DNA: TGTGCCAGCAGTTTCCTTCTCCTGGGGGACAGGAACAATGAGCAGTTCTTC. Translated, it gives CASSFLLLGDRNNEQFF.

This clonotype was counted a few times. The chain combines TRBV5-1 with TRBJ2-7; D possibly corresponds to TRBD2 (5 bases). Between the trimmed V and J ends, which lost 3 bases and 2 bases, there was a span of 15 bases. This CDR3 has 15 amino acids. Germline assignment: CDR1 SGHRS and CDR2 YFSETQ. DNA for the CDR3: TGCGCCAGCAGCTACGATCGGGGAACTGCCTACGAGCAGTACTTC. Translation: CASSYDRGTAYEQYF.

The chain uses TRBV20-1 and TRBJ2-1, with D possibly being TRBD2 (6 bases). The CDR3 consists of 13 residues. The germline V and J ends were trimmed by 6 bases and 9 bases, with 18 bases remaining between them. The germline V gene encodes CDR1 DFQATT and CDR2 SNEGSKA (reference sequence). The CDR3 loop reads CSAKKGLAGEQFF. In DNA form, the CDR3 reads TGCAGTGCAAAGAAGGGACTTGCCGGTGAGCAGTTCTTC.

This clonotype was counted a few times. The chain has TRBV29-1 and TRBJ2-1; TRBD1 aligns across 7 bases. With the DNA end fitting TRBJ2-5 better, the J assignment may be wrong. The length of the CDR3 is 13 residues. The V gene's germline CDR1 is SQVTM and CDR2 ANQGSEA. The CDR3 reads CSVAYRGGETQYF. The DNA for the CDR3 is TGCAGCGTTGCGTACAGGGGCGGCGAGACCCAGTACTTC.

The count of this clonotype is one. The V call is TRBV29-1, the J call TRBJ1-2; a possible D gene is TRBD1 (5 bases). This CDR3 region has 13 residues. Germline V lookup: CDR1 SQVTM, CDR2 ANQGSEA. V lost 4 bases and J 2 bases, leaving 11 bases between the germline ends. In DNA, the CDR3 is TGCAGCGTTGGCCCGGGGGAGAACTATGGCTACACCTTC. Translated, it gives CSVGPGENYGYTF. The full variable domain, rest sourced from reference TRBV29-1 and TRBJ1-2, is SAVISQKPSRDICQRGTSLTIQCQVDSQVTMMFWYRQQPGQSLTLIATANQGSEATYESGFVIDKFPISRPNLTFSTLTVSNMSPEDSSIYLCSVGPGENYGYTFGSGTRLTVV.

The chain couples TRBV28 to TRBJ2-1, with 14 bases aligning to TRBD2. Germline V gives CDR1 MDHEN, CDR2 SYDVKM. V trimming: 3 bases; J trimming: 14 bases; junction bases outside the gene matches: 9. The CDR3 has 15 amino acids. Here the CDR3 reads CASSFTGTSGRGEFF. In DNA, the CDR3 is TGTGCCAGCAGTTTTACTGGGACTAGCGGGAGAGGAGAGTTCTTC.

This sequence joins TRBV7-8 and TRBJ1-2; D not certain. The CDR3 consists of 15 residues. Germline V gene lookup returns CDR1 SGHVS and CDR2 FQNEAQ. V lost 3 bases, J lost 7 bases, and 18 bases lay in between. The CDR3 sequence is CASSFSPFDTSGYTF. Written as DNA, the CDR3 is TGTGCCAGCAGCTTTTCTCCGTTCGATACTAGTGGCTACACCTTC.

Concerning this clonotype: This may be a read error, as it is one base from a much larger clone. The chain has TRBV9 and TRBJ1-4; TRBD1 might be the D (5 bases). The CDR3 is 18 amino acids. The germline V gene has CDR1 SGDLS and CDR2 YYNGEE. This CDR3 reads CASSPGGAGDATNEKLYF. DNA of the CDR3: TGTGCCAGCAGCCCGGGTGGGGCAGGAGACGCAACTAATGAAAAACTGTATTTT. Combining the CDR3 with reference TRBV9 and TRBJ1-4 gives the whole variable domain DSGVTQTPKHLITATGQRVTLRCSPRSGDLSVYWYQQSLDQGLQFLIQYYNGEERAKGNILERFSAQQFPDLHSELNLSSLELGDSALYFCASSPGGAGDATNEKLYFGSGTQLSVL.

As for this clonotype: The junction does not match germline at one end; this may be a read error. The chain joins TRBV20-1 to TRBJ2-7, with D possibly matching TRBD2 (5 bases). There are 15 residues in the CDR3. Germline V lookup: CDR1 DFQATT, CDR2 SNEGSKA (reference sequence). CDR3 in amino acids: CSARRAQLSSYEQHF. The CDR3, as DNA: TGCAGTGCTAGGAGGGCACAGCTAAGCTCCTACGAGCAGCACTTC.

V usage is TRBV29-1 and J usage is TRBJ2-3, with D perhaps matching TRBD1 (5 bases). V was shortened by 4 bases and J by 4 bases, with 6 bases between the two germline ends. The germline CDR1 and CDR2 sequences are SQVTM and ANQGSEA. The CDR3 loop spans 11 amino acids. The chain's CDR3 is CSVARADTQYF. CDR3 sequence (DNA): TGCAGCGTTGCCAGGGCAGATACGCAGTATTTT.

The chain employs TRBV29-1 and TRBJ1-2; the D gene is possibly TRBD1 (6 bases). CDR1 is SQVTM, CDR2 ANQGSEA, per germline. CDR3 length: 13 residues. Between the trimmed V and J ends, which lost 1 base and 8 bases, there was a span of 14 bases. CDR3 DNA sequence: TGCAGCGTTGAAGTGGGGGGGCTTGGCGGCTACACCTTC. This encodes CSVEVGGLGGYTF.

This clonotype was seen at least ten times. The chain uses TRBV4-3 and TRBJ2-5; 7 positions agree with TRBD2. The CDR3 length is 14 residues. The germline V gene encodes CDR1 LGHNA and CDR2 YSLEER. V lost 3 bases to trimming and J lost 2 bases; unmatched junction nucleotides: 3. The CDR3 is CASSQRLAQETQYF. CDR3 sequence (DNA): TGCGCCAGCAGCCAGAGACTAGCTCAAGAGACCCAGTACTTC.

This clonotype was picked up many times. The chain carries TRBV20-1 and TRBJ2-7; the match to TRBD1 covers 7 bases. The CDR3 extends over 11 amino acids. The V segment lost 5 bases and the J segment 6 bases; nucleotides outside the gene matches: 4. Germline CDR1 reads DFQATT; CDR2 reads SNEGSKA (reference sequence). CDR3 sequence (DNA): TGCAGTGCTGAAACAGGGGCCGAGCAGTACTTC. This sequence encodes CSAETGAEQYF.

This clonotype appeared a few times. The chain links TRBV3-1 to TRBJ2-1, with 12 bases matching TRBD1. The CDR3 spans 17 residues. Trimming removed 4 bases from V and 5 bases from J; junction bases left unmatched: 9. CDR1 and CDR2 (germline): LGHDT, YNNKEL (reference sequence). The DNA for the CDR3 is TGTGCCAGCAGCCCGATGGGACAGGGGGCGACCGACAATGAGCAGTTCTTC. Translating it yields CASSPMGQGATDNEQFF.

The chain carries TRBV7-3 and TRBJ2-5; weak D call: TRBD1 (6 bases). The DNA end is a closer match to TRBJ2-1, so the J assignment may be wrong. Germline CDR1 is SGHTA and CDR2 is FQGTGA. This CDR3 comprises 15 residues. CDR3 DNA: TGTGCCAGCAGCTTACAGGGGCCTTCGGGGAATGAGCAGTTCTTC. The encoded protein is CASSLQGPSGNEQFF.

This rearrangement joins TRBV29-1 to TRBJ2-7; 7 bases line up with TRBD1. The J segment lost 3 bases and the V segment lost 8 bases, leaving 16 bases of the junction unmatched. The CDR3 consists of 15 residues. Germline values: CDR1 SQVTM, CDR2 ANQGSEA. In DNA form, the CDR3 reads TGCAGCTATACGACCCCCGGGACAGAGTTCTACGAGCAGTACTTC. Amino acids: CSYTTPGTEFYEQYF.

In DNA, the CDR3 is TGTGCCATCCCCCGGGCTAGCGGGGAGTTTGCGAATGAGCAGTTCTTC. It translates to CAIPRASGEFANEQFF. The chain has TRBV7-2 and TRBJ2-1; 9 bases are a match to TRBD2. The V gene's germline CDR1 is SGHTA and CDR2 FQGNSA. CDR3 length equals 16 residues. Trimming at V came to 10 bases and at J to 7 bases, leaving 17 bases not matched to a gene.

This clonotype came up a few times. For the CDR3, the DNA is TGTGCCAGCAGTTCGTTATCAGATACGCAGTATTTT. Its protein product is CASSSLSDTQYF. The gene calls are TRBV27 and TRBJ2-3; D is unresolved. CDR1 MNHEY and CDR2 SMNVEV come from the germline V gene (reference sequence). The CDR3 contains 12 residues. With 4 bases removed from V and 4 bases from J, the gap between germline ends came to 6 bases.

The chain uses TRBV28 and TRBJ2-1, with 12 nucleotides matching TRBD2. J lost 7 bases, V lost 4 bases, and 14 bases had no gene match. The CDR3 is 18 residues long. Germline V gives CDR1 MDHEN, CDR2 SYDVKM. The CDR3, as DNA: TGTGCCAGCAGTTGGACTAGCGGGACGGGAAATTTCAGGAATGAGCAGTTCTTC. This gives the protein CASSWTSGTGNFRNEQFF. The whole variable domain, filled in from reference TRBV28 and TRBJ2-1, reads DVKVTQSSRYLVKRTGEKVFLECVQDMDHENMFWYRQDPGLGLRLIYFSYDVKMKEKGDIPEGYSVSREKKERFSLILESASTNQTSMYLCASSWTSGTGNFRNEQFFGPGTRLTVL.

This clonotype was seen more than once but under ten times. For the CDR3, the DNA is TGCAGTGCTAGAGATCAATGGAAAGGGCGAGCTTTCTTT. Translating gives CSARDQWKGRAFF. V usage is TRBV20-1 and J usage is TRBJ1-1; no firm D call. Germline lookup yields CDR1 DFQATT and CDR2 SNEGSKA (reference sequence). The ends were cut back, 0 bases at V and 10 bases at J, with 15 bases in the middle. CDR3 length equals 13 residues.

CDR3: CASSLEGVQVKTQYF. CDR3 coding DNA: TGCGCCAGCAGCTTGGAGGGTGTCCAAGTCAAGACCCAGTACTTC. The rearrangement uses TRBV5-1 and TRBJ2-1; D ambiguous. The DNA matches TRBJ2-5 better at its end, which makes the J call doubtful. CDR3 length: 15 residues. Germline V gene lookup returns CDR1 SGHRS and CDR2 YFSETQ.

This clonotype was counted only a few times. The chain employs TRBV3-1 and TRBJ1-2, with 9 bases aligning to TRBD1. V dropped 0 bases and J dropped 7; count of bases not matched to a gene: 6. The CDR3 runs to 15 residues. Germline CDR1 reads LGHDT; CDR2 reads YNNKEL (reference sequence). CDR3 loop: CASSQDEGTGSGYTF. Here the CDR3 DNA reads TGTGCCAGCAGCCAAGACGAGGGGACAGGGAGTGGCTACACCTTC.

This clonotype was seen a single time. The chain employs TRBV12-3 or TRBV12-4 and TRBJ2-5, with D hard to call. The length of the CDR3 is 12 residues. V dropped 6 bases and J dropped 0 bases, with 5 bases sitting between them. The CDR3 DNA sequence: TGTGCCAGCAGGGCTAACCAAGAGACCCAGTACTTC. Residues: CASRANQETQYF.

This chain uses TRBV12-3 or TRBV12-4 with TRBJ2-1; D is unresolved. The DNA end lines up better with TRBJ2-5; the J call may be wrong. This CDR3 contains 13 residues. CDR3 nucleotides: TGTGCCAGCAGAGGCGAGTCCCAATTGACCCAGTACTTC. Its protein product is CASRGESQLTQYF.